This T cell receptor (beta chain) was observed in a study of cytomegalovirus exposure and HLA in healthy donors. The study's findings and limits: Per a prior analysis, the majority of TCR beta V segments were productive roughly 87% or roughly 30% of the time.

The PCR employed 60 Vbeta primers together with 13 Jbeta primers. Sequenced by immunoSEQ multiplex PCR; TCRdb stores in-frame clones only, minus some. This repertoire shows around 300,000 clones, 84% found once; its top ten account for roughly 2%. The CDR3 loop spans 12 amino acids. Germline-derived CDR1 and CDR2 are MNHEY and SVGAGI. V lost 6 bases and J lost 4; bases outside the gene matches: 1. As regards this clone: Its antigen remains unknown.

Source material: PBMCs. The chain links TRBV6-5 to TRBJ1-2; 8 nucleotides align to TRBD1. The TCR was taken from a woman aged 40 to 55 in good health and CMV-seropositive. CDR3 coding DNA: TGTGCCAGCAGCGGACAGGGCTATGGCTACACCTTC. Translated, it gives CASSGQGYGYTF.